These T cell receptor beta chains were read from a single sample in a study of radiotherapy plus CTLA-4 blockade in lung cancer. Repertoires were generated with immunoSEQ multiplex PCR, while TCRdb's copy carries only in-frame clones and drops some. The sample yields about 110,000 clones, about 80% seen once. The sample was peripheral blood, taken from a patient treated with radiotherapy plus ipilimumab. The receptors were gathered from a human donor with non-small cell lung cancer that progressed on radiotherapy plus ipilimumab. Some clones in this sample may be carry-over from other donors' samples. Both conserved end residues are part of each CDR3. The D gene is left open where the match is weak. Size is omitted from some rows. Given values are once, few, many or a class for expanded clones.

.	TRBV19	TRBJ2-1	.	CASSIGAGLYNEQFF	TGTGCCAGTAGTATTGGGGCGGGGCTCTACAATGAGCAGTTCTTC
.	TRBV29-1	TRBJ1-1	.	CSVGGPGWGEAFF	TGCAGCGTTGGCGGGCCCGGATGGGGTGAAGCTTTCTTT
.	TRBV6-1	TRBJ2-7	.	CASRWVASSYEQYF	TGTGCCAGCAGGTGGGTCGCGAGCTCCTACGAGCAGTACTTC
TRBD2	TRBV5-1	TRBJ2-2	.	CASSTGSGGTGELFF	TGCGCCTCCTCGACGGGCTCGGGGGGCACCGGGGAGCTGTTTTTT
.	TRBV18	TRBJ2-3	.	CASSPSGLTDTQYF	TGTGCCAGCTCACCATCGGGCCTCACAGATACGCAGTATTTT
TRBD1	TRBV7-9	TRBJ2-1	.	CASSSRGSRNEQFF	TGTGCCAGCAGCAGCAGGGGGTCGCGGAATGAGCAGTTCTTC
.	TRBV20-1	TRBJ2-7	.	CSASRAYEQYF	TGCAGTGCTAGTCGTGCTTACGAGCAGTACTTC
TRBD2	TRBV15	TRBJ2-7	.	CATSKAVTSDYEQYF	TGTGCCACCAGCAAGGCCGTGACTAGCGACTACGAGCAGTACTTC
.	TRBV28	TRBJ1-1	.	CASSLRWGSGNTEAFF	TGTGCCAGCAGTTTAAGGTGGGGGTCGGGGAACACTGAAGCTTTCTTT
TRBD1	TRBV5-4	TRBJ1-6	.	CASSLGQGGLVALHF	TGTGCCAGCAGCCTCGGACAGGGCGGGTTGGTGGCCCTCCACTTT
.	TRBV5-8	TRBJ2-7	.	CASSLSHGYEQYF	TGTGCCAGCAGCTTGTCCCACGGCTACGAGCAGTACTTC
TRBD2	TRBV2	TRBJ2-3	few	CASSDLAGGTSTDTQYF	TGTGCCAGCAGTGATCTAGCGGGGGGGACTAGCACAGATACGCAGTATTTT
.	TRBV4-3	TRBJ2-3	.	CASSQEPGRWGDTQYF	TGCGCCAGCAGCCAAGAACCGGGCCGGTGGGGAGATACGCAGTATTTT
.	TRBV5-4	TRBJ2-1	.	CASSRTGRATYNEQFF	TGTGCCAGCAGCCGAACTGGACGCGCGACCTACAATGAGCAGTTCTTC
.	TRBV27	TRBJ2-2	few	CASSLFGGQSTGELFF	TGTGCCAGCAGTTTATTTGGGGGGCAAAGCACCGGGGAGCTGTTTTTT
.	TRBV29-1	TRBJ2-2	.	CSARRRLGKNTGELFF	TGCAGCGCCCGGAGGAGGTTAGGAAAGAACACCGGGGAGCTGTTTTTT
TRBD1	TRBV29-1	TRBJ1-4	.	CSVGVGQGGEKLFF	TGCAGCGTTGGCGTAGGACAGGGCGGCGAAAAACTGTTTTTT
.	TRBV5-6	TRBJ1-2	once	CASSRREFYGYTF	TGTGCCAGCAGCAGGAGGGAGTTCTATGGCTACACCTTC
TRBD1	TRBV5-8	TRBJ2-7	.	CATGTETYEQYF	TGTGCCACAGGGACAGAAACCTACGAGCAGTACTTC
.	TRBV28	TRBJ2-3	once	CASSLGGATTDTQYF	TGTGCCAGCAGTTTAGGGGGGGCCACGACAGATACGCAGTATTTT
.	TRBV7-3	TRBJ1-1	.	CASSQSKLGDTEAFF	TGTGCCAGCAGCCAATCGAAGCTGGGGGACACTGAAGCTTTCTTT
TRBD1	TRBV5-1	TRBJ1-1	.	CASSSNYDRGTEAFF	TGCGCCAGCAGCTCGAACTATGACAGGGGCACTGAAGCTTTCTTT
TRBD2	TRBV27	TRBJ2-7	.	CASSSRGGRYEQYF	TGTGCCAGCAGTTCCCGGGGGGGCCGATACGAGCAGTACTTC
.	TRBV30	TRBJ1-6	.	CAWSSGLRNSPLHF	TGTGCCTGGTCATCGGGTCTGAGGAATTCACCCCTCCACTTT
TRBD1	TRBV4-2	TRBJ1-4	.	CASSLGTGSTRELFF	TGTGCCAGCAGTTTAGGGACAGGGTCTACTCGGGAACTGTTTTTT
TRBD1	TRBV5-1	TRBJ2-3	once	CASSHTDRGGPDTQYF	TGCGCCAGCAGCCATACCGACAGGGGAGGCCCAGATACGCAGTATTTT
.	TRBV11-2	TRBJ2-7	few	CASSTDRFSYEQYF	TGTGCCAGCAGCACCGACAGGTTCTCCTACGAGCAGTACTTC
.	TRBV7-9	TRBJ1-2	.	CASSLGGGNYGYTF	TGTGCCAGCAGCTTAGGTGGAGGGAACTATGGCTACACCTTC
TRBD1	TRBV7-3	TRBJ2-5	.	CASSPGTGQETQYF	TGTGCCAGCAGCCCAGGGACAGGGCAAGAGACCCAGTACTTC
.	TRBV6-5	TRBJ1-2	.	CASSNPRGRVYGYTF	TGTGCCAGCAGTAATCCCCGGGGCAGGGTTTATGGCTACACCTTC
TRBD1	TRBV13	TRBJ2-1	.	CASSLLGQGDNEQFF	TGTGCCAGCAGCTTACTGGGACAGGGGGACAATGAGCAGTTCTTC
.	TRBV19	TRBJ2-2	once	CASSIRGLGELFF	TGTGCCAGTAGTATAAGAGGGCTCGGGGAGCTGTTTTTT